This T cell receptor beta chain was found in a study of glioma-infiltrating T cells. Study information: Blood libraries targeted about 4- to 11-fold coverage of about 900,000 T cells.

Germline-derived CDR1 and CDR2 are DFQATT and SNEGSKA (reference sequence). With V trimmed by 0 bases and J by 7 bases, 10 bases remained unmatched. The CDR3 has 15 amino acids. Using RNA template, CDR3s of TCR alpha and beta were amplified with iRepertoire arm-PCR. Via MiXCR, TCRdb re-called the multiplex PCR reads, giving one row per CDR3 protein. This sample carries more than 350,000 distinct CDR3 sequences, roughly 41% of them seen once, and the ten largest clones take about 11%. Whole-study results and caveats: Gliomas, especially low-grade, showed above-expected tissue-blood divergence; non-neoplastic patients showed below. Patients with low tissue-blood divergence carried a signature set of shared blood CDR3 motifs.

As concerns this clonotype: Antigen specificity is unknown.

The sample consisted of glioma tissue, nonneoplastic brain tissue, or PBMCs (not recorded which). This chain uses TRBV20-1 with TRBJ2-7, with 9 bases aligning to TRBD1. The sequence came from a human donor with low-grade glioma or glioblastoma, undergoing nonglioma brain surgery, or in good health (not recorded which). CDR3 protein: CSARDLGTGNNEQYF. The CDR3 nucleotides read TGCAGTGCTAGAGATCTCGGGACAGGGAACAATGAGCAGTACTTC.